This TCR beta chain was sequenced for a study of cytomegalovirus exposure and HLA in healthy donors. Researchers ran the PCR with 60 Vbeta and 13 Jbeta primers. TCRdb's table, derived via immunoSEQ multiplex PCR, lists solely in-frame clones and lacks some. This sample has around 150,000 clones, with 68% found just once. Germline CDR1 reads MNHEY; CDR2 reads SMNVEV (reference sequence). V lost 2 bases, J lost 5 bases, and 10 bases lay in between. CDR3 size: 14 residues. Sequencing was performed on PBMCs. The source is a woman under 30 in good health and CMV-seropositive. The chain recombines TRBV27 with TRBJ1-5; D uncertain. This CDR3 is CASSLVSGYQPQHF. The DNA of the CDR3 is TGTGCCAGCAGTTTAGTCTCTGGCTATCAGCCCCAGCATTTT.